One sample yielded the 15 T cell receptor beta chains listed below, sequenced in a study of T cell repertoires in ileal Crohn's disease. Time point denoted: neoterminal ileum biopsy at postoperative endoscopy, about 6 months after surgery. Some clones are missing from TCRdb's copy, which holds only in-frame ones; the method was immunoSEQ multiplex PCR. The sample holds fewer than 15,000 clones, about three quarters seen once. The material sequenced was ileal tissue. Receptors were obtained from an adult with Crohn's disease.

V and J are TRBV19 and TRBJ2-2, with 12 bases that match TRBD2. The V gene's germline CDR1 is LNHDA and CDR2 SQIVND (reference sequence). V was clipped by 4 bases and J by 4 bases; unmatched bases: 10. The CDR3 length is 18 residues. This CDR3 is CASSSRLAGVTATGELFF. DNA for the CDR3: TGTGCCAGTAGTAGCAGACTAGCGGGAGTAACGGCCACCGGGGAGCTGTTTTTT.

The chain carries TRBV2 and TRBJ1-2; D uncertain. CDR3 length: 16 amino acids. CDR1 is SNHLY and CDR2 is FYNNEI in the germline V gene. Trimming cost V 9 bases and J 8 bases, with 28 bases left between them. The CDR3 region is CARRSTDTPWAEGYTF. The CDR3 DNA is TGTGCCAGAAGATCGACGGATACCCCCTGGGCAGAGGGCTACACCTTC.

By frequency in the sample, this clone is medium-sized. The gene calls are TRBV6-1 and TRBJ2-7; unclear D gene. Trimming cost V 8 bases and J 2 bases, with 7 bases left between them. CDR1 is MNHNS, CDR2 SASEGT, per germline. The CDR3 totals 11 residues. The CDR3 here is CASQRTYEQYF. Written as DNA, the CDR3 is TGTGCCAGCCAACGGACCTACGAGCAGTACTTC.

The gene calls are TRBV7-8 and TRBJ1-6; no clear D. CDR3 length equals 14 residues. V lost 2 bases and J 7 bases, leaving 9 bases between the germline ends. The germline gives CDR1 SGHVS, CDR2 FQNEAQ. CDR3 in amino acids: CASSLRRENSPLHF. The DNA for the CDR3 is TGTGCCAGCAGCTTAAGGAGGGAGAATTCACCCCTCCACTTT.

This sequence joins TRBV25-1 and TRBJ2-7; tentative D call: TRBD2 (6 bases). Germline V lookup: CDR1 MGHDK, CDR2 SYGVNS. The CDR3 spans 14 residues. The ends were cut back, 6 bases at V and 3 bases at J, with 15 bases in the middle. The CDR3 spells CASSLHWGDYEQYF. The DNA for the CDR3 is TGTGCCAGCAGCCTCCACTGGGGGGACTACGAGCAGTACTTC.

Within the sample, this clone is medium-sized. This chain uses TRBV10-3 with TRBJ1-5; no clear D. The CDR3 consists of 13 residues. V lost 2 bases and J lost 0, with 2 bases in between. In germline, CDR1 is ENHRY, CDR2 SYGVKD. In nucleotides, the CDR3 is TGTGCCATCAGTGAGACTAGCAATCAGCCCCAGCATTTT. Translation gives CAISETSNQPQHF.

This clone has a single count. Here the CDR3 reads CASSLAGAGVFREKLFF. In DNA, the CDR3 is TGTGCCAGCAGCTTAGCAGGTGCTGGTGTATTTCGGGAAAAACTGTTTTTT. The chain carries TRBV7-8 and TRBJ1-4, with no clear D. V was shortened by 0 bases and J by 8 bases, with 19 bases between the two germline ends. This CDR3 spans 17 amino acids. In germline, CDR1 is SGHVS, CDR2 FQNEAQ. The entire variable domain, with the rest obtained from reference TRBV7-8 and TRBJ1-4, is as follows: GAGVSQSPRYKVAKRGQDVALRCDPISGHVSLFWYQQALGQGPEFLTYFQNEAQLDKSGLPSDRFFAERPEGSVSTLKIQRTQQEDSAVYLCASSLAGAGVFREKLFFGSGTQLSVL.

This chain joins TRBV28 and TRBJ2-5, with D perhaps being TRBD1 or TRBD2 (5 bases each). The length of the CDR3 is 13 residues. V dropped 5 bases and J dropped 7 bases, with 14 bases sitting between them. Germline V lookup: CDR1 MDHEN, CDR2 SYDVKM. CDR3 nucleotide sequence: TGTGCCAGCAGTGATGGGACCTGGGGGACCCAGTACTTC. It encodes CASSDGTWGTQYF.

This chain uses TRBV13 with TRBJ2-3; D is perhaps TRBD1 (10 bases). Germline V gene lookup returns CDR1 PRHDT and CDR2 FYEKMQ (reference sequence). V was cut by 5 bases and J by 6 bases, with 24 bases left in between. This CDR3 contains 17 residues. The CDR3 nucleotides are TGTGCCAGCAGCCCGCCCGGGCGGGGGGGACAGGGGGATACGCAGTATTTT. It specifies CASSPPGRGGQGDTQYF.

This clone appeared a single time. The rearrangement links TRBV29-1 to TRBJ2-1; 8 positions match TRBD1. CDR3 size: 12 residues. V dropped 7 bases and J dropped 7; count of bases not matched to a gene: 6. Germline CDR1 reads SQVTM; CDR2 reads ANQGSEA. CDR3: CSAAGGKNEQFF. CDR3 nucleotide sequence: TGCAGCGCGGCAGGGGGCAAAAATGAGCAGTTCTTC.

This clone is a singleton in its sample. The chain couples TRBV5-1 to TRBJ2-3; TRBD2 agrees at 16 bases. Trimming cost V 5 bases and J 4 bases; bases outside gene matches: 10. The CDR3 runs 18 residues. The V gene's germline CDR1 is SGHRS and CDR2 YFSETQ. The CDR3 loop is CASRAGTSGRAGSDTQYF. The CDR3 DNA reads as TGCGCCAGCAGGGCTGGGACTAGCGGGAGGGCCGGGTCAGATACGCAGTATTTT.

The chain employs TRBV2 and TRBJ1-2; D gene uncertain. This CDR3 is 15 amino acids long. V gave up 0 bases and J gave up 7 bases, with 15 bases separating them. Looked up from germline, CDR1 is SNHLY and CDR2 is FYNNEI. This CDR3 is CASSEALGRASGYTF. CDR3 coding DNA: TGTGCCAGCAGTGAAGCGCTGGGAAGGGCATCTGGCTACACCTTC.

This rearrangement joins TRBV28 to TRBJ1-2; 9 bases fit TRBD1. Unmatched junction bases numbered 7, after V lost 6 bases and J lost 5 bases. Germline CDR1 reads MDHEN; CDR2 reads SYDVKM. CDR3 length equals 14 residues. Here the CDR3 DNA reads TGTGCCAGCAGGTGGACAGGGGCAGGGTATGGCTACACCTTC. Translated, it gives CASRWTGAGYGYTF.

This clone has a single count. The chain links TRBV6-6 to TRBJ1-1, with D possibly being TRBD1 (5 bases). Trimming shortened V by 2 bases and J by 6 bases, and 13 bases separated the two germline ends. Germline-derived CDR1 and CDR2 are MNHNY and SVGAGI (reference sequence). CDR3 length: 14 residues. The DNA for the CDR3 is TGTGCCAGCAGTTACAAGCGGGGCAGACCTGAAGCTTTCTTT. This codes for CASSYKRGRPEAFF.

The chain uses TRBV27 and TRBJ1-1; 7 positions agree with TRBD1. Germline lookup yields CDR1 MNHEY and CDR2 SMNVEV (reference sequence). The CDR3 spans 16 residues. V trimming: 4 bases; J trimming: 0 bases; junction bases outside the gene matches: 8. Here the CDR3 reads CASSSTGQGVNTEAFF. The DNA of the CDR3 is TGTGCCAGCAGTTCGACCGGGCAGGGGGTGAACACTGAAGCTTTCTTT.